This T cell receptor (beta chain) was profiled in a study of OX40 agonist ivuxolimab in advanced cancers. Describing the broader study: Ivuxolimab, which targeted the costimulatory receptor OX40 (CD134), was an agonistic, fully human IgG2 monoclonal antibody. The paper describes the monotherapy dose-escalation part (N of about 47 patients) of the phase I trial of ivuxolimab. Of the roughly 51 patients in dose escalation, about 20 had hepatocellular carcinoma, about 15 had melanoma, 9 had renal cell carcinoma and 9 had head and neck cancer. Prior anti-PD-1, anti-PD-L1 or anti-CTLA-4 therapy was permitted, and checkpoint inhibitors had been received by around 40% of dose-escalation patients. Partial responses occurred in three dose-escalation patients: two with cutaneous melanoma and one with hepatocellular carcinoma. Intravenous ivuxolimab was administered to patients every 2 weeks at six dose levels: 0.01, 0.1, 0.3, 1.5, 3 and 10 mg/kg. A male proportion of 70% to 90% and a mean age of about 60 years, ranging from 23 to 79, were recorded for the dose-escalation cohort. The purpose of peripheral TCRbeta sequencing was to test whether ivuxolimab changed TCR sequence diversity and led to clonal T-cell expansion. Beyond this particular receptor, the publication reports: In the 0.1-3.0 mg/kg groups, partial responders had among the lowest normalized peripheral clonal expansion, particularly in CD8+ T cells. The antigen specificity of the peripheral T cells that underwent clonal expansion was not determined. At doses of 0.1 to 3.0 mg/kg, clonal expansion of both CD4+ and CD8+ blood T cells was observed from baseline to week 6. After ivuxolimab, more expanded clones were found on average in CD8+ T cells than in CD4+ T cells. Low levels of normalized T-cell clonal expansion were also seen in some patients who did not respond.

The count of this clone is one. Its antigen is currently not known. There are no base qualities to consult, and no much larger clone falls within one base. Patients with a history of autoimmune disease or receiving systemic immunosuppression were excluded from the trial. Peripheral blood for TCR sequencing was collected from all dose cohorts at baseline, on cycle 4 day 1, and on cycle 7 day 1. Samples were obtained from an open-label, multicenter, first-in-human phase I dose-escalation trial of ivuxolimab. The trial enrolled adults with locally advanced or metastatic head and neck squamous cell, hepatocellular, melanoma or renal cell carcinoma. Before TCR sequencing, CD4+ T cells and CD8+ T cells were sorted from peripheral blood as separate populations. For sequencing of the TCRbeta CDR3 region, genomic DNA was extracted from the sorted cells. The immunoSEQ Assay was used to sequence the TCRbeta CDR3 regions. This is the immuneACCESS table as TCRdb keeps it, with only in-frame sequences that have V and J called. A part of the clones is gone; compared with another copy, unresolved V genes explain less than half, and the rest is unexplained. A total of over 75,000 clones appear in this sample, 80% to 95% of them only once. The ten largest clones add up to around 1.6% of the sample.

The CDR3 sequence holds 14 residues, the cysteine and phenylalanine included. CDR3 DNA is the only sequence kept; it has 42 bases, read in frame from the first base. Compared with germline, V lacks 1 base and J lacks 4 bases; bases without a gene match: 4. According to the germline V gene (reference sequence), CDR1 reads GTSNPN and CDR2 reads SVGIG. The V and J segments used are TRBV30 and TRBJ2-1; TRBD2 matches 7 bases in the middle. Here the sequenced sample was CD4+ or CD8+ T cells sorted from blood, taken in a trial of the OX40 agonist ivuxolimab. This receptor was obtained from an adult with an advanced solid tumor such as melanoma, head and neck, liver or kidney cancer. The CDR3 region has the sequence CAWSGLADYNEQFF. The DNA sequence follows: TGTGCCTGGAGTGGGCTAGCGGATTACAATGAGCAGTTCTTC.